This T cell receptor beta chain was sequenced in a study of cytotoxic CD8 clonotypes in ibrutinib-treated CLL. Repertoires were generated with immunoSEQ multiplex PCR, while TCRdb's copy carries only in-frame clones and drops some. The sample shows 25,000 to 30,000 clones, approximately 85% of them seen only once. As concerns this clone: Its antigen is still unknown.

From cryopreserved PBMCs came roughly 2 micrograms of genomic DNA used for TCR beta libraries. Findings of the study overall: Upon ibrutinib response clonality rose, and upon progression it fell back toward baseline.

This CDR3 is 15 amino acids long. Between the trimmed V and J ends, which lost 2 bases and 6 bases, there was a span of 16 bases. Per the germline V gene, CDR1 is SNHLY and CDR2 is FYNNEI. The starting material was PBMCs, obtained after 24 months of ibrutinib treatment. This chain links TRBV2 with TRBJ1-2; perhaps TRBD1 as D (6 bases). This TCR came from a human donor with chronic lymphocytic leukemia. The CDR3 is CASSETRGDQNGYTF. The CDR3 bases are TGTGCCAGCAGTGAAACAAGGGGGGACCAAAATGGCTACACCTTC.